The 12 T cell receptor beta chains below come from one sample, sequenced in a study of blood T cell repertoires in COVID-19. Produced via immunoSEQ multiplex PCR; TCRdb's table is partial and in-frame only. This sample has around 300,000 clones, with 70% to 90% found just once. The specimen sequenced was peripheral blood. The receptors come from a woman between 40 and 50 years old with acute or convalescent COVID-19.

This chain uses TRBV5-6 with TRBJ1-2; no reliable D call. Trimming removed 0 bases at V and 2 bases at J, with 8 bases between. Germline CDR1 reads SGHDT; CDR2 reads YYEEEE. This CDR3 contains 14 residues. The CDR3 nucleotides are TGTGCCAGCAGCTTGGCGGGGAGAAACTATGGCTACACCTTC. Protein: CASSLAGRNYGYTF.

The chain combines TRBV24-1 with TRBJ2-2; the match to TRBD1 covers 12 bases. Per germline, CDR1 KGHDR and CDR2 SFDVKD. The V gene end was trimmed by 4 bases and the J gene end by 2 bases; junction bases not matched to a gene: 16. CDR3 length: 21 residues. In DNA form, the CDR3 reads TGTGCCACCAGTGACTCTAAAGAACCGGGACAGGGGGCAATAAACACCGGGGAGCTGTTTTTT. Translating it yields CATSDSKEPGQGAINTGELFF.

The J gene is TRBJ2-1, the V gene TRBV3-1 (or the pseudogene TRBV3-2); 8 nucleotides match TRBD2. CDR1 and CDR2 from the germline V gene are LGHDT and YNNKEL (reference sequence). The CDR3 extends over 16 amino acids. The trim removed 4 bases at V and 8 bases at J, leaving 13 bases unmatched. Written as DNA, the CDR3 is TGTGCCAGCAGCCGGCGACGGGGGGGGCAGTATCATGAGCAGTTCTTC. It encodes CASSRRRGGQYHEQFF.

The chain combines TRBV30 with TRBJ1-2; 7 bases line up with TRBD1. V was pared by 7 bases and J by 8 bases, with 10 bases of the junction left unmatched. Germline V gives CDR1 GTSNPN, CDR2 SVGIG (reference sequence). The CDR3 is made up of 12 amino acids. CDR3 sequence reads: CASPKGAGGYTF. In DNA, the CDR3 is TGTGCCTCCCCTAAGGGGGCAGGGGGCTACACCTTC.

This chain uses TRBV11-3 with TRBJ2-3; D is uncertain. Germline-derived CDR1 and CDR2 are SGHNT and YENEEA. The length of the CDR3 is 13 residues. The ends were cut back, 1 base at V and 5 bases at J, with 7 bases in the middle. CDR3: CASSLGLQDTQYF. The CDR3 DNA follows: TGTGCCAGCAGCTTAGGGCTCCAAGATACGCAGTATTTT.

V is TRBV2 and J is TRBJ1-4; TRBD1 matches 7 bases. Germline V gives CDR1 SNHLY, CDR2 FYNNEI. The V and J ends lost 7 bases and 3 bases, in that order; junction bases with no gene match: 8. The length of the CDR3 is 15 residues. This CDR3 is CASTREGTANEKLFF. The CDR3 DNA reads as TGTGCCAGCACTCGGGAGGGGACAGCTAATGAAAAACTGTTTTTT.

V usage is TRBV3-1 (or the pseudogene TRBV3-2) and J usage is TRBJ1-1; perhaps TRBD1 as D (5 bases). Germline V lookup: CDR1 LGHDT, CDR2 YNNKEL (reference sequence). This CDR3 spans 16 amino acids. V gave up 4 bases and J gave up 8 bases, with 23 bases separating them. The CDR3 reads CASSPLPVGREGEAFF. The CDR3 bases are TGTGCCAGCAGCCCTTTGCCAGTGGGCAGGGAAGGGGAAGCTTTCTTT.

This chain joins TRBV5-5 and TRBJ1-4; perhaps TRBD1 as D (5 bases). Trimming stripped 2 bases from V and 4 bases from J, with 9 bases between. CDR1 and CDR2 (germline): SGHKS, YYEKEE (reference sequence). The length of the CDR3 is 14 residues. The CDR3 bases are TGTGCCAGCAGCTTTCAGGGTGGTAATGAAAAACTGTTTTTT. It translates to CASSFQGGNEKLFF. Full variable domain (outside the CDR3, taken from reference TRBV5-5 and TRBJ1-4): DAGVTQSPTHLIKTRGQQVTLRCSPISGHKSVSWYQQVLGQGPQFIFQYYEKEERGRGNFPDRFSARQFPNYSSELNVNALLLGDSALYLCASSFQGGNEKLFFGSGTQLSVL.

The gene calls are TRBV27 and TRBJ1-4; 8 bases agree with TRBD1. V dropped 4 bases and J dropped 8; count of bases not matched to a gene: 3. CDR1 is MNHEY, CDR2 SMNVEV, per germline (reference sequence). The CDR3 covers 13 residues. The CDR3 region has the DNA TGTGCCAGCAGTTGGACAGGGAACGAAAAACTGTTTTTT. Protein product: CASSWTGNEKLFF.

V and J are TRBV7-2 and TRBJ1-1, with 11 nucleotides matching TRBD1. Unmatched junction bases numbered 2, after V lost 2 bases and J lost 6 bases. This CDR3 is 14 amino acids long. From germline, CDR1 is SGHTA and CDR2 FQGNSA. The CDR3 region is CASSLRGQGAEAFF. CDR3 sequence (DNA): TGTGCCAGCAGCTTAAGGGGACAGGGGGCTGAAGCTTTCTTT.

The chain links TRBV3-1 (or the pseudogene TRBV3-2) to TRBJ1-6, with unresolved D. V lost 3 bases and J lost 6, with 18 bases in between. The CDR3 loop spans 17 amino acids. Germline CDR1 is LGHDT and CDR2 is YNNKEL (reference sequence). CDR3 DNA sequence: TGTGCCAGCAGCCACCAAGGCTATGGACTTACTAATTCACCCCTCCACTTT. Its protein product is CASSHQGYGLTNSPLHF.

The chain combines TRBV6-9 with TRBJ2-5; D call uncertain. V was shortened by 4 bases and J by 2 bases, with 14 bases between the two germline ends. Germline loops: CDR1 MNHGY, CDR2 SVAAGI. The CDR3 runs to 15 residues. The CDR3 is CASSLGRSKQETQYF. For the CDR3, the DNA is TGTGCCAGCAGTTTAGGCAGGTCCAAACAAGAGACCCAGTACTTC.